The T cell receptor beta chain under discussion was sequenced for a study of identical twins listed by TCRdb under 2016. Background for the entire study: To test whether fetal clonotypes persist, the study used deep sequencing on TCR alpha and beta repertoires from monozygotic twins, unrelated adults of various ages, and cord blood. To rule out contamination, the twin experiments were replicated at different times with different library preparation protocols.

Only healthy Caucasian donors were included. The twin cohort comprised three pairs of female monozygotic twins, all aged about 18 to 29 years. The RNA used for TCR libraries was isolated from peripheral blood mononuclear cells. From the cysteine up to the phenylalanine, the CDR3 has a length of 18 residues. Kept here is only the CDR3 DNA, which spans 54 bases and is read in frame from base 1. CDR1 and CDR2 (SGHTA, FQGTGA) derive from the germline V gene. V and J are truncated by 0 bases and 0 bases respectively, leaving an intervening sequence of 14 bases. Results the study describes overall, beyond this receptor: Abundant cord blood beta clonotypes carried fewer insertions; young adult naive repertoires showed a weaker similar trend, while memory repertoires showed none. Recombination models systematically underestimated out-of-frame TCR alpha sharing in monozygotic twins but agreed with sharing between unrelated individuals. Compared with coincidental sharing between unrelated individuals, an excess of low generation-probability sequences was observed among out-of-frame TCR alpha sequences shared between twins. Invariant T cells such as MAIT and iNKT could partly confound zero-insertion analyses, although diverse VJ usage argued against such confounding for most clonotypes. A weaker excess of twin sharing was found in beta out-of-frame sequences because the signal-to-noise ratio was lowered by fewer shared sequences. Because the same donors could not be followed over many years, the conclusions relied on cross-sectional statistical analysis.

This clonotype came up a few times. Its antigen remains undetermined. Per-base qualities were not stored, and no clone one base away is much larger. The library was generated by 5' RACE. Reads for this sample came from an Illumina HiSeq 2000. Template switching introduced a universal primer binding site; the final cDNA contained a unique molecular identifier, enabling accurate counting of TCR cDNA molecules. Specific primers in the conserved constant-segment region were used to synthesize first-strand cDNA for the TCR alpha and beta chains. To control for contamination, every cDNA library carried two barcodes: a SMART-Mk sample barcode plus Illumina barcodes. TruSeq adapter sequences and Illumina sample barcodes were added in two successive PCR steps. TCR alpha and beta cDNA libraries were sequenced on the Illumina HiSeq platform with custom primers. Per the source publication's procedure: MiGEC was used to process raw reads and extract unique molecular identifiers, and MiXCR was used to find CDR3 positions. Recombination models were inferred per individual with the repgenHMM and IGoR tools using an EM algorithm. The analysis of shared clonotypes was done with the tcR package in R, with sharing normalized by the product of cloneset sizes. To study raw recombination without the effects of thymic and clonal selection, out-of-frame nonproductive sequences were analyzed. The public reads were reprocessed in TCRdb via fastp at Q25 and MiXCR, keeping in-frame beta chains. Rows are unified per CDR3 protein, each entry keeping the most common DNA and genes. The V and J calls shown here were made by TCRdb, not taken from the authors' results. This sample gives hundreds of thousands of distinct CDR3 sequences in total; more than 6.5% of them show up just once. The biggest ten clones account for approximately 0.89% of the sample.

A further study also used this sample, focusing on yellow fever vaccine responses in identical twins. Per the second study: According to the authors, in identical twins the way T cells responded to vaccination appeared partly convergent and partly personalized. In identical twins, the study followed T cell clones that responded to the vaccine with precision.

Recombination linked TRBV7-3 to TRBJ2-2, with the D call tentatively TRBD1 or TRBD2, each fitting 6 bases. This TCR derives from a young woman in good health. The sequencing input was PBMCs. The CDR3 region has the sequence CASSLTGGLFANTGELFF. The nucleotide sequence is TGTGCCAGCAGCTTAACTGGGGGGCTTTTCGCGAACACCGGGGAGCTGTTTTTT.